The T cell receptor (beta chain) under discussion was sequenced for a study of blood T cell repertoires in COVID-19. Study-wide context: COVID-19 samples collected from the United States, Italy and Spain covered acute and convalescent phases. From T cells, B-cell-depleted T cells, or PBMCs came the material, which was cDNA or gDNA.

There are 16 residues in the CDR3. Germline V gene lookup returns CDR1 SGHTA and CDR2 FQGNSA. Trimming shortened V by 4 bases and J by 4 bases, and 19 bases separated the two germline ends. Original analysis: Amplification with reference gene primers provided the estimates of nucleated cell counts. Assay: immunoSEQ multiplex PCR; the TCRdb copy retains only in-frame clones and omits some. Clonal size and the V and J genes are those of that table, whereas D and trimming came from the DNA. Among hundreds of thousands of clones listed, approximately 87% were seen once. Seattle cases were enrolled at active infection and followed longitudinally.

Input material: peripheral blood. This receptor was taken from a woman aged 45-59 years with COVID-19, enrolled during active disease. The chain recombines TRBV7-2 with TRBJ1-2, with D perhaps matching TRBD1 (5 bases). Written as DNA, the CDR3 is TGTGCCAGCAGCTCATCAGTGACAGCCATTCGCTATGGCTACACCTTC. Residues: CASSSSVTAIRYGYTF.